This T cell receptor beta chain was sequenced during a study of blood T cells in healthy people across ages. Whole-study findings and limits: Strong correlation linked observed beta diversity and percent naive T cells. Naive CD4+ cells and diversity were both higher in long-lived donors than in aged donors.

Combining a sample-barcoded 5' primer with a J-beta primer mix, a second PCR ran for about 7 to 11 cycles. Tags on each cDNA molecule came from a template-switch adaptor with 12 random nucleotides. Paired-end reads containing CDR3 totaled no fewer than 3 million for each sample. TCRdb reprocessed the 5' RACE reads via MiXCR and lists one record per CDR3 protein. The sample carries 850,000 to 1,300,000 distinct CDR3 sequences, over 35% recorded once. Germline V CDR1 and CDR2: SNHLY, FYNNEI. V shed 7 bases, J shed 6 bases, and the junction held 8 bases outside the gene matches. The CDR3 is 14 amino acids. Notes on this clonotype: Its matching antigen is unknown.

The source of this sequence is a woman aged 55-69 years in good health. This sequence joins TRBV2 and TRBJ1-4; 7 bases fit TRBD1. The sequencing sample was made of blood. In DNA, the CDR3 is TGTGCCAGCACCGATGACAGGGTGGATGAAAAACTGTTTTTT. Amino acid sequence: CASTDDRVDEKLFF.